This TCR beta chain was captured by sequencing in a study of cytomegalovirus exposure and HLA in healthy donors. Trimming cost V 4 bases and J 4 bases; bases outside gene matches: 6. The CDR3 has 15 residues. Germline V gives CDR1 SGHNT, CDR2 YYREEE (reference sequence). Vbeta (60) and Jbeta (13) primers were used in the PCR. The assay was immunoSEQ multiplex PCR, and TCRdb's table has in-frame clones only and misses some. In the table there are 90,000 to 150,000 clones, about three quarters of which are singletons. Overall study findings and caveats: The study dropped some indistinguishable V segments, TRBV6-2 and TRBV6-3 among them.

Turning to this clone: The antigen remains undetermined.

This clonotype was sampled from a woman between 35 and 50 years old in good health and CMV-seropositive. Sample: PBMCs. V usage is TRBV5-4 and J usage is TRBJ1-2, with 11 nucleotides matching TRBD1. The CDR3 sequence is CASSRSGTGGYGYTF. CDR3 sequence (DNA): TGTGCCAGCAGCCGAAGCGGGACAGGGGGCTATGGCTACACCTTC.